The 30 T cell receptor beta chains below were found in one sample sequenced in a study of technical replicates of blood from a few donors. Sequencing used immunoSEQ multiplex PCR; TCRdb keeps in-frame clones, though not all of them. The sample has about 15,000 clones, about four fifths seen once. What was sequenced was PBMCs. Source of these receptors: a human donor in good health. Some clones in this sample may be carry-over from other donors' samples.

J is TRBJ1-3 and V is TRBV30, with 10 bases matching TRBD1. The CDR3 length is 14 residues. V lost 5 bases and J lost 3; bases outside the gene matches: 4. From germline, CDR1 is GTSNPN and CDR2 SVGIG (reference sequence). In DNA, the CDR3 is TGTGCCTGGGGGACAGGGGTGGATGGAAACACCATATATTTT. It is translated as CAWGTGVDGNTIYF.

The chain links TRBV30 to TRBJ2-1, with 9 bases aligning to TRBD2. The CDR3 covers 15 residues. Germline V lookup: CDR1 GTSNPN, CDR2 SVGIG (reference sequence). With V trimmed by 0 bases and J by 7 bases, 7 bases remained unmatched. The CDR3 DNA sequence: TGTGCCTGGAGTGTACGAGCGGGAGGTGGGAATGAGCAGTTCTTC. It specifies CAWSVRAGGGNEQFF.

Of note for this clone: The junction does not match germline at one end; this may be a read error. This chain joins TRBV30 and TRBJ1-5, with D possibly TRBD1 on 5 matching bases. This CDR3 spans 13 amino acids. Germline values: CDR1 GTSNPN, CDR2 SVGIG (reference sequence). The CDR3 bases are TGTGCCTGGAGTCGGGGGAGCAATCAGTCCCAGCATTTT. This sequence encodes CAWSRGSNQSQHF. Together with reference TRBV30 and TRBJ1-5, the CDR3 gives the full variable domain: SQTIHQWPATLVQPVGSPLSLECTVEGTSNPNLYWYRQAAGRGLQLLFYSVGIGQISSEVPQNLSASRPQDRQFILSSKKLLLSDSGFYLCAWSRGSNQSQHFGDGTRLSIL.

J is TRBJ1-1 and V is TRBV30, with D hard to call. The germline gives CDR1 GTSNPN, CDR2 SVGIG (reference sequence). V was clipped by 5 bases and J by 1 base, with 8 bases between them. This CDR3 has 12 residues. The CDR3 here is CAWDFGNTEAFF. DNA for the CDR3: TGTGCCTGGGACTTCGGGAACACTGAAGCTTTCTTT.

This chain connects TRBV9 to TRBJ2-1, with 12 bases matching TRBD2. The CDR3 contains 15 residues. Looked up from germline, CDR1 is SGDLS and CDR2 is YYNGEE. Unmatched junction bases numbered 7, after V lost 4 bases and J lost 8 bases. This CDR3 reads CASSQTSGSVYEQFF. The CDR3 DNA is TGTGCCAGCAGCCAGACTAGCGGGAGCGTGTATGAGCAGTTCTTC.

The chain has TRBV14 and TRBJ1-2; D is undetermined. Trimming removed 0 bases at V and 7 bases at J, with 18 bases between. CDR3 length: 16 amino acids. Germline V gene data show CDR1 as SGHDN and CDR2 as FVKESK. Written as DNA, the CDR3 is TGTGCCAGCAGCCAAGATGGAACAGCTTCCATAGGTGGCTACACCTTC. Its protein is CASSQDGTASIGGYTF.

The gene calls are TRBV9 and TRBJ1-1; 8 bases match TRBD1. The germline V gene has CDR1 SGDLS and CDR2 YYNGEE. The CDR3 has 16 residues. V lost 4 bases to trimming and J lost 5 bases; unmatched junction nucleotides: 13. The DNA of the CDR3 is TGTGCCAGCAGCACTCACCAGACAGGGGTAGGGACTGAAGCTTTCTTT. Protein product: CASSTHQTGVGTEAFF.

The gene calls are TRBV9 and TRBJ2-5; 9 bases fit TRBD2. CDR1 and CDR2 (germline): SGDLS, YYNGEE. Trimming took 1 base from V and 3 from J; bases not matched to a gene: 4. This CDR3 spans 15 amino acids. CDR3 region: CASSVQASGKETQYF. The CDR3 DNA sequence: TGTGCCAGCAGCGTACAGGCTAGCGGGAAAGAGACCCAGTACTTC.

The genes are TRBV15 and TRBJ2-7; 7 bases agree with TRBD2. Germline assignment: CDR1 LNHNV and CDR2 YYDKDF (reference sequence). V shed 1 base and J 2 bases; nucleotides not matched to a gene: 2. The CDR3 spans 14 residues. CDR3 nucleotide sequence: TGTGCCACCAGCAGAGGGGGGGGAGCCTACGAGCAGTACTTC. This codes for CATSRGGGAYEQYF.

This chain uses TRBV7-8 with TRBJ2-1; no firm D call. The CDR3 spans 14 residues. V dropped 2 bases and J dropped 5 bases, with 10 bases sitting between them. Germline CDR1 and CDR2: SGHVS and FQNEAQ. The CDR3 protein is CASSLSTPNNEQFF. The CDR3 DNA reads TGTGCCAGCAGCTTATCTACTCCGAACAATGAGCAGTTCTTC.

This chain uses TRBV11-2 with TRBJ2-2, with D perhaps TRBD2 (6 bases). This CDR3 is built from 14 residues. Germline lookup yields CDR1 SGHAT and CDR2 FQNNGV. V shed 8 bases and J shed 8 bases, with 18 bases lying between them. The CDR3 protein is CASSRLATAGELFF. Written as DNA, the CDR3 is TGTGCCAGCTCAAGGCTAGCGACGGCAGGGGAGCTGTTTTTT. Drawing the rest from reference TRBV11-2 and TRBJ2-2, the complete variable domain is EAGVAQSPRYKIIEKRQSVAFWCNPISGHATLYWYQQILGQGPKLLIQFQNNGVVDDSQLPKDRFSAERLKGVDSTLKIQPAKLEDSAVYLCASSRLATAGELFFGEGSRLTVL.

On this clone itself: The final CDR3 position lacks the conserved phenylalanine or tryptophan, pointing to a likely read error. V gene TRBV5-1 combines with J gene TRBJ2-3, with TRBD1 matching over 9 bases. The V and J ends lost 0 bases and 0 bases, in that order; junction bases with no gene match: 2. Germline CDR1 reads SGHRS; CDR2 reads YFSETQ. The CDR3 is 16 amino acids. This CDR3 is CASSLGDRDSTDTQYL. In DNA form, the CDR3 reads TGCGCCAGCAGCTTGGGGGACAGGGATAGCACAGATACGCAGTATCTT.

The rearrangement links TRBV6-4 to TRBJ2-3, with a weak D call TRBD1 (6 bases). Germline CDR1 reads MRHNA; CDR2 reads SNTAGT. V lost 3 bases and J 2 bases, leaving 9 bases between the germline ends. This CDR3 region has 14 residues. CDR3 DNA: TGTGCCAGCAGTGAAGGGACACCCACAGATACGCAGTATTTT. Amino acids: CASSEGTPTDTQYF.

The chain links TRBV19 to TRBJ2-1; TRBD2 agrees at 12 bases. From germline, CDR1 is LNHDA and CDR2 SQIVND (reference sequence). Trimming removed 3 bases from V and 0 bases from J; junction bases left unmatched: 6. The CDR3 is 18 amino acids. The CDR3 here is CASSIGLAGGSSYNEQFF. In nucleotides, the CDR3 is TGTGCCAGTAGTATCGGGCTAGCGGGAGGGAGCTCCTACAATGAGCAGTTCTTC. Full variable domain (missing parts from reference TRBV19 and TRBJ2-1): DGGITQSPKYLFRKEGQNVTLSCEQNLNHDAMYWYRQDPGQGLRLIYYSQIVNDFQKGDIAEGYSVSREKKESFPLTVTSAQKNPTAFYLCASSIGLAGGSSYNEQFFGPGTRLTVL.

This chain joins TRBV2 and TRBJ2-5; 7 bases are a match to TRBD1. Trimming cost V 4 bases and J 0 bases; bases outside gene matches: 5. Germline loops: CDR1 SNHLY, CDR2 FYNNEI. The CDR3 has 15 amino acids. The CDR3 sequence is CASSAGTAYQETQYF. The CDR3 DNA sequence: TGTGCCAGCAGTGCTGGGACAGCGTACCAAGAGACCCAGTACTTC.

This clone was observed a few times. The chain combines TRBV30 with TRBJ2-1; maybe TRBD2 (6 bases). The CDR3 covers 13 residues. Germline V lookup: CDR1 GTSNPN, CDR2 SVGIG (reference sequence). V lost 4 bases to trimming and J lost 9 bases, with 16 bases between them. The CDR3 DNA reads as TGTGCCTGGACCGGGACTCGGGGAGGTGAGCAGTTCTTC. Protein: CAWTGTRGGEQFF.

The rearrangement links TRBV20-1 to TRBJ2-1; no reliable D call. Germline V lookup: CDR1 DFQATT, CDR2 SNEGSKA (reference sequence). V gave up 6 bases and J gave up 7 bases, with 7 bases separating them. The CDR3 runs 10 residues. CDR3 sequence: CSASSNEQFF. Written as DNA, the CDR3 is TGCAGTGCCTCTTCGAATGAGCAGTTCTTC.

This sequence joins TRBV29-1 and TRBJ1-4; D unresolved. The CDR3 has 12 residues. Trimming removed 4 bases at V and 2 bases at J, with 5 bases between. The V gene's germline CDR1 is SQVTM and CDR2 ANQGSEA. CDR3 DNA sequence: TGCAGCGTTGGCTACACTAATGAAAAACTGTTTTTT. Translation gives CSVGYTNEKLFF.

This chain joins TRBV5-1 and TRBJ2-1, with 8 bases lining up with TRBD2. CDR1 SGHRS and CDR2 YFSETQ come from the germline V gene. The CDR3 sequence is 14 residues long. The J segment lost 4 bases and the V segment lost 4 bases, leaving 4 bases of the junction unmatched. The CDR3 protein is CASSGSGAYNEQFF. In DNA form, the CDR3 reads TGCGCCAGCAGCGGTAGCGGGGCATACAATGAGCAGTTCTTC.

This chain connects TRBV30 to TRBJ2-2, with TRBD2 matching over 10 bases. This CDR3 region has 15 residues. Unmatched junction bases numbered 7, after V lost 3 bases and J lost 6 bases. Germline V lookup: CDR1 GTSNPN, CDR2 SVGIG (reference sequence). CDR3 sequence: CAWRPGTSVSGELFF. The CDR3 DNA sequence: TGTGCCTGGAGACCCGGGACTAGCGTTTCCGGGGAGCTGTTTTTT.

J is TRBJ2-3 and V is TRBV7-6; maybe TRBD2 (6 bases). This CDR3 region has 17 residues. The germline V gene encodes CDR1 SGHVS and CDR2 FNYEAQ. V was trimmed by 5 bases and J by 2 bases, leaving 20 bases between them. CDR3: CASSLTKGSGYTDTQYF. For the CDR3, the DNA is TGTGCCAGCAGCCTTACTAAAGGTAGCGGCTACACAGATACGCAGTATTTT.

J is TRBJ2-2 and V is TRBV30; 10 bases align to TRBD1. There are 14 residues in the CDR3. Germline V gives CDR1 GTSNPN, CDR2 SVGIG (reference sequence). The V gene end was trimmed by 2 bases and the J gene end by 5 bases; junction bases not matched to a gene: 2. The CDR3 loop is CAWSRGQGTGELFF. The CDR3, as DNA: TGTGCCTGGAGTAGGGGACAGGGGACCGGGGAGCTGTTTTTT. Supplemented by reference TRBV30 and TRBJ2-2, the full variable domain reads SQTIHQWPATLVQPVGSPLSLECTVEGTSNPNLYWYRQAAGRGLQLLFYSVGIGQISSEVPQNLSASRPQDRQFILSSKKLLLSDSGFYLCAWSRGQGTGELFFGEGSRLTVL.

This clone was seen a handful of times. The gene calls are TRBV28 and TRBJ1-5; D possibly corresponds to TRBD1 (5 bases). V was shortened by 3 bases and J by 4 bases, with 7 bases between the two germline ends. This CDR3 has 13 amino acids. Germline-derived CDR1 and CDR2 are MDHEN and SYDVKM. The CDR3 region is CASSFGANQPQHF. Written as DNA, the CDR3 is TGTGCCAGCAGTTTTGGGGCTAATCAGCCCCAGCATTTT.

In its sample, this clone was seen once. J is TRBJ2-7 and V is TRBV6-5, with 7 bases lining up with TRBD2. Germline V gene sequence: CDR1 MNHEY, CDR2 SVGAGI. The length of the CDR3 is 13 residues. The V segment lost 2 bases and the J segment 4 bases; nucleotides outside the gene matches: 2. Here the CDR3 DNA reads TGTGCCAGCAGTTACCCGGGGGGATACGAGCAGTACTTC. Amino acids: CASSYPGGYEQYF.

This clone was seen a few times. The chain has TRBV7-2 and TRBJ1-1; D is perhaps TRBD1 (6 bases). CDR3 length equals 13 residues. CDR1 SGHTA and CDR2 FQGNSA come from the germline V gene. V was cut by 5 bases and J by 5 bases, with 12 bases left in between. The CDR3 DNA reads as TGTGCCAGCAGCGCGACAGGTGGGACTGAAGCTTTCTTT. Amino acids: CASSATGGTEAFF.

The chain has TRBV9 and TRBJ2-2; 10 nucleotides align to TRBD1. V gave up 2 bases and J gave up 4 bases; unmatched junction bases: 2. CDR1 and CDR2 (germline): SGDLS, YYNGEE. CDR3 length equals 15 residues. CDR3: CASSVGQGGTGELFF. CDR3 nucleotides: TGTGCCAGCAGCGTCGGACAGGGGGGCACCGGGGAGCTGTTTTTT.

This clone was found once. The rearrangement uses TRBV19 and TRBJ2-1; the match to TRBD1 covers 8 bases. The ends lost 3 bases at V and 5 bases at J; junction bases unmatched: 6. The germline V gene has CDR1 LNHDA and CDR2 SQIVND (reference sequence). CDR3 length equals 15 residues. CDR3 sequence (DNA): TGTGCCAGTAGTATTACCGGACAGGGAAACAATGAGCAGTTCTTC. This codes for CASSITGQGNNEQFF.

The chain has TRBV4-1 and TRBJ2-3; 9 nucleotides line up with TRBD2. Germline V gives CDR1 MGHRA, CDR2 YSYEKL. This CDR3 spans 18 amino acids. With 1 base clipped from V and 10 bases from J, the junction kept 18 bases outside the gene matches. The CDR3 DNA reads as TGCGCCAGCAGCCAAGGTGATGGAGGCGGGAGGGGGTCTGGGTCGCAGTATTTT. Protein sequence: CASSQGDGGGRGSGSQYF.

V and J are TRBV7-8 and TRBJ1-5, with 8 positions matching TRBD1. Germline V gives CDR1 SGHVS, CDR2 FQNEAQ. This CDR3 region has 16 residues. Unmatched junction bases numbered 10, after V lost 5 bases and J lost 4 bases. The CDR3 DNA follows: TGTGCCAGCAGCCCAGGGCAGGGGGCAGGGAATCAGCCCCAGCATTTT. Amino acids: CASSPGQGAGNQPQHF.

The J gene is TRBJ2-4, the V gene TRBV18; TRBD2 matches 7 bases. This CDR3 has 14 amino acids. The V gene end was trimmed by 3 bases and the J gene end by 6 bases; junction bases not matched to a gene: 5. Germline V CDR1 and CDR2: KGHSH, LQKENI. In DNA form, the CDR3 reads TGTGCCAGCTCACCTGGAGCGGGAATAAACATTCAGTACTTC. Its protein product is CASSPGAGINIQYF.